The present entry profiles one T cell receptor beta chain with its context. Trimming took off 3 bases at V and 3 bases at J, with 8 bases between the two ends. The CDR3 is 13 amino acids. The germline CDR1 and CDR2 sequences are MNHEY and SMNVEV (reference sequence). These data come from a study of T-cell memory formation after mild COVID-19. The authors produced TCR alpha and TCR beta cDNA libraries with sample barcodes and UMIs by 5'RACE using constant-segment primers. Using its own MiXCR run on the 5' RACE reads, TCRdb lists one record per CDR3 protein. The sample lists roughly 300,000 distinct CDR3 sequences, roughly 15% seen once, with over 20% in the top ten.

The sequenced sample consisted of PBMCs or a T cell subset sorted from them (not recorded which). This TCR was recovered from a man between 18 and 29 years old who had mild COVID-19 (a few samples of this study predate the infection). Cell type and time point are not known. The genes are TRBV27 and TRBJ2-5; D is undetermined. In DNA form, the CDR3 reads TGTGCCAGCAGTTTCCTAAGGGAAGAGACCCAGTACTTC. Translated, it gives CASSFLREETQYF.